One and the same sample provided the 16 T cell receptor beta chains below, sequenced in a study of T cell responses to AZD1222 COVID-19 vaccine. Using immunoSEQ multiplex PCR, the repertoire was profiled, and TCRdb retains in-frame clones only, with some absent. The sample comprises roughly 150,000 clones, roughly 85% of which are singletons, and over 7% rests with the top ten. Sequences were derived from peripheral blood, sampled on day 0 of AZD1222 vaccination. The receptor source for this set is an adult in good health.

This chain links TRBV9 with TRBJ2-1, with TRBD2 matching 8 bases. The germline gives CDR1 SGDLS, CDR2 YYNGEE. The CDR3 runs 16 residues. Unmatched junction bases numbered 7, after V lost 0 bases and J lost 5 bases. The CDR3 here is CASSVGLAGANNEQFF. The CDR3 DNA sequence: TGTGCCAGCAGCGTAGGCCTAGCGGGTGCCAACAATGAGCAGTTCTTC.

V is TRBV19 and J is TRBJ1-5; D is perhaps TRBD1 (5 bases). Germline V gene lookup returns CDR1 LNHDA and CDR2 SQIVND (reference sequence). Trimming removed 3 bases at V and 0 bases at J, with 15 bases between. This CDR3 region has 17 residues. CDR3 coding DNA: TGTGCCAGTAGTATGGGCACACTTGGGGGTAGCAATCAGCCCCAGCATTTT. Encoded protein: CASSMGTLGGSNQPQHF. The full variable domain, with the rest looked up from reference TRBV19 and TRBJ1-5, is DGGITQSPKYLFRKEGQNVTLSCEQNLNHDAMYWYRQDPGQGLRLIYYSQIVNDFQKGDIAEGYSVSREKKESFPLTVTSAQKNPTAFYLCASSMGTLGGSNQPQHFGDGTRLSIL.

The CDR3 is CASSYGTGPSGELFF. The CDR3 nucleotides are TGTGCCAGCAGCTACGGGACAGGGCCCTCGGGGGAGCTGTTTTTT. The rearrangement links TRBV5-6 to TRBJ2-2; 9 bases line up with TRBD1. CDR3 length: 15 amino acids. Germline CDR1 SGHDT, CDR2 YYEEEE. V lost 3 bases to trimming and J lost 8 bases; unmatched junction nucleotides: 8.

V and J are TRBV7-9 and TRBJ2-5, with 8 bases fitting TRBD2. The CDR3 sequence is 14 residues long. Germline CDR1 SEHNR, CDR2 FQNEAQ (reference sequence). Trimming at V came to 6 bases and at J to 1 base, leaving 4 bases not matched to a gene. CDR3 DNA: TGTGCCAGCAGGTGGAGCGGGAGCCAAGAGACCCAGTACTTC. This codes for CASRWSGSQETQYF.

The chain combines TRBV6-1 with TRBJ2-2, with D unresolved. Germline V gene lookup returns CDR1 MNHNS and CDR2 SASEGT. The ends were cut back, 8 bases at V and 0 bases at J, with 7 bases in the middle. The CDR3 is 13 residues long. The CDR3 DNA is TGTGCCAGCCGCAGTTCGAACACCGGGGAGCTGTTTTTT. Amino acids: CASRSSNTGELFF.

The genes are TRBV15 and TRBJ2-5; 7 bases align to TRBD2. After removal of 3 bases from V and 9 bases from J, the junction contained 1 base not matched to a gene. CDR1 and CDR2 from the germline V gene are LNHNV and YYDKDF (reference sequence). The CDR3 is 11 amino acids. CDR3 sequence (DNA): TGTGCCACCAGCAGTCGGGAGGCCCAGTACTTC. The encoded protein is CATSSREAQYF.

The V call is TRBV10-3, the J call TRBJ2-1; 11 bases are a match to TRBD2. Germline loops: CDR1 ENHRY, CDR2 SYGVKD. This CDR3 has 15 amino acids. V was clipped by 2 bases and J by 6 bases; unmatched bases: 3. The CDR3 bases are TGTGCCATCAGTGAGCCCCTAGCGGGAGGCAATGAGCAGTTCTTC. It is translated as CAISEPLAGGNEQFF.

V is TRBV24-1 and J is TRBJ2-3, with no clear D. This CDR3 region has 15 residues. The germline V and J ends were trimmed by 4 bases and 6 bases, with 16 bases remaining between them. Germline assignment: CDR1 KGHDR and CDR2 SFDVKD. For the CDR3, the DNA is TGTGCCACCAGTGACCCCCTTGGTCCGGGTGATACGCAGTATTTT. Protein product: CATSDPLGPGDTQYF.

The chain employs TRBV28 and TRBJ1-2; 7 positions match TRBD1. The CDR3 consists of 12 residues. The V gene end was trimmed by 8 bases and the J gene end by 2 bases; junction bases not matched to a gene: 2. Germline V CDR1 and CDR2: MDHEN, SYDVKM. The CDR3 is CASLDRNYGYTF. CDR3 sequence (DNA): TGTGCCAGCTTGGACAGGAACTATGGCTACACCTTC.

As regards this clone: This likely comes from a read error, as the CDR3 has no conserved phenylalanine or tryptophan at its end. Because the CDR3's place on the DNA is in doubt, the DNA is left out and the CDR3 is given as listed by TCRdb. V gene TRBV21-1 combines with J gene TRBJ2-7. TRBV21-1 is recorded as a pseudogene. Including both end residues, the CDR3 is 9 amino acids long. The CDR3 region is CASSSPGTM.

The chain links TRBV29-1 to TRBJ1-1, with no clear D. V shed 3 bases and J shed 4 bases, with 12 bases lying between them. CDR1 and CDR2 from the germline V gene are SQVTM and ANQGSEA. The CDR3 runs 13 residues. CDR3 bases: TGCAGCGTTGACCCTGGGTTTGGCACTGAAGCTTTCTTT. Amino acid sequence: CSVDPGFGTEAFF.

V and J are TRBV24-1 and TRBJ2-3; D may be TRBD2 (7 bases). Germline loops: CDR1 KGHDR, CDR2 SFDVKD. Trimming took 10 bases from V and 1 from J, leaving 17 bases between them. The CDR3 runs to 15 residues. This chain's CDR3 is CATAAGASGTDTQYF. The CDR3 DNA is TGTGCCACGGCGGCGGGGGCCTCGGGCACAGATACGCAGTATTTT.

The chain uses TRBV2 and TRBJ2-1; D might be TRBD2 (5 bases). There are 15 residues in the CDR3. V lost 6 bases, J lost 0 bases, and 12 bases lay in between. Germline V gene data show CDR1 as SNHLY and CDR2 as FYNNEI. The CDR3 here is CASSLLRVSYNEQFF. Written as DNA, the CDR3 is TGTGCCAGCAGCCTTTTGCGGGTCTCCTACAATGAGCAGTTCTTC.

This clone was counted only a few times. CDR3 bases: TGTGCCAGTAATGGCAGAAACTATGGCTACACCTTC. This codes for CASNGRNYGYTF. The V gene is TRBV19, the J gene TRBJ1-2; D gene ambiguous. The V gene's germline CDR1 is LNHDA and CDR2 SQIVND (reference sequence). CDR3 length equals 12 residues. Trimming took off 7 bases at V and 2 bases at J, with 8 bases between the two ends. The full variable domain, with the rest looked up from reference TRBV19 and TRBJ1-2, is DGGITQSPKYLFRKEGQNVTLSCEQNLNHDAMYWYRQDPGQGLRLIYYSQIVNDFQKGDIAEGYSVSREKKESFPLTVTSAQKNPTAFYLCASNGRNYGYTFGSGTRLTVV.

The chain uses TRBV5-4 and TRBJ2-5; 8 bases match TRBD2. The CDR3 is 13 amino acids. Germline CDR1 SGHNT, CDR2 YYREEE (reference sequence). V was clipped by 4 bases and J by 5 bases; unmatched bases: 4. CDR3 sequence: CASSREGLETQYF. CDR3 nucleotide sequence: TGTGCCAGCAGCCGGGAGGGCTTGGAGACCCAGTACTTC.

The chain combines TRBV19 with TRBJ2-7, with TRBD2 identical over 8 bases. V was clipped by 5 bases and J by 1 base; unmatched bases: 4. CDR1 is LNHDA and CDR2 is SQIVND in the germline V gene (reference sequence). The CDR3 totals 14 residues. The CDR3 nucleotides read TGTGCCAGTAGTCAACTAGCGGAGTCCTACGAGCAGTACTTC. Translated, it gives CASSQLAESYEQYF.